The 6 T cell receptor beta chains below all came from one sample that was sequenced in a study of Graves' ophthalmopathy and Graves' hyperthyroidism. RNA served as the template for amplifying TCR beta CDR3 regions. HTBI primers served in a first-round RT-PCR, which a second-round multiplex PCR followed. TCRdb called the multiplex PCR reads again in MiXCR, with one record for every CDR3 protein. The repertoire holds approximately 480,000 distinct CDR3 sequences, with around an eighth as singletons. The sample consisted of blood. The source is a woman between 25 and 40 years old with Graves' ophthalmopathy.

This clonotype has ten or more counts. The CDR3: CASSLGHWGLGTEAFF. The DNA of the CDR3 is TGTGCCAGCAGCTTAGGGCACTGGGGGCTTGGCACTGAAGCTTTCTTT. The J gene is TRBJ1-1, the V gene TRBV7-6, with D possibly matching TRBD1 (6 bases). Germline loops: CDR1 SGHVS, CDR2 FNYEAQ. The CDR3 loop spans 16 amino acids. The V end lost 1 base, the J end lost 4 bases, and 16 bases lay between the germline ends.

In this sample, this clonotype turned up a few times. A much larger clone sits a single nucleotide away, making a read error possible. V gene TRBV11-2 combines with J gene TRBJ1-5; D might be TRBD1 (5 bases). The J call is in doubt because the DNA end fits TRBJ2-3 better. This CDR3 has 15 amino acids. CDR1 is SGHAT, CDR2 FQNNGV, per germline. This CDR3 reads CASSLRQGGNQPQYF. The DNA for the CDR3 is TGTGCCAGCAGCTTACGGCAGGGCGGCAATCAGCCCCAGTATTTT.

V usage is TRBV13 and J usage is TRBJ2-7; 14 nucleotides match TRBD2. This CDR3 spans 16 amino acids. CDR1 is PRHDT and CDR2 is FYEKMQ in the germline V gene (reference sequence). Losses at the gene ends were 4 bases for V and 5 bases for J; bases not matched to a gene: 7. The CDR3 region has the DNA TGTGCCAGCAGCTCGCGACTAGCGGGGGGGCAGAACGAGCAGTACTTC. Its protein is CASSSRLAGGQNEQYF. The full variable domain, its missing parts supplied by reference TRBV13 and TRBJ2-7, is AAGVIQSPRHLIKEKRETATLKCYPIPRHDTVYWYQQGPGQDPQFLISFYEKMQSDKGSIPDRFSAQQFSDYHSELNMSSLELGDSALYFCASSSRLAGGQNEQYFGPGTRLTVT.

This clonotype was seen ten or more times. V usage is TRBV19 and J usage is TRBJ1-5; 7 bases agree with TRBD1. Trimming removed 3 bases from V and 2 bases from J; junction bases left unmatched: 16. Per the germline V gene, CDR1 is LNHDA and CDR2 is SQIVND (reference sequence). The CDR3 sequence is 19 residues long. The CDR3: CASSIGHRRGDRGNQPQHF. The DNA for the CDR3 is TGTGCCAGTAGTATCGGCCATCGGCGGGGGGACAGAGGCAATCAGCCCCAGCATTTT.

This clonotype was found many times. The chain combines TRBV4-1 with TRBJ2-5; D remains unclear. Trimming pared 5 bases from V and 0 bases from J, leaving 10 bases between. Germline V CDR1 and CDR2: MGHRA, YSYEKL. CDR3 length: 14 amino acids. The CDR3 region is CASSSAPYQETQYF. In DNA form, the CDR3 reads TGCGCCAGCAGCAGCGCTCCGTACCAAGAGACCCAGTACTTC.

The CDR3 DNA follows: TGTGCCAGCCTTCCGGGACAGGGGAGATCTCAAGAGACCCAGTACTTC. Its translation: CASLPGQGRSQETQYF. This rearrangement joins TRBV6-1 to TRBJ2-5, with 10 bases aligning to TRBD1. This CDR3 is 16 amino acids long. Germline lookup yields CDR1 MNHNS and CDR2 SASEGT. Germline trimming cut 8 bases from V and 2 bases from J; bases unmatched to any gene: 11.